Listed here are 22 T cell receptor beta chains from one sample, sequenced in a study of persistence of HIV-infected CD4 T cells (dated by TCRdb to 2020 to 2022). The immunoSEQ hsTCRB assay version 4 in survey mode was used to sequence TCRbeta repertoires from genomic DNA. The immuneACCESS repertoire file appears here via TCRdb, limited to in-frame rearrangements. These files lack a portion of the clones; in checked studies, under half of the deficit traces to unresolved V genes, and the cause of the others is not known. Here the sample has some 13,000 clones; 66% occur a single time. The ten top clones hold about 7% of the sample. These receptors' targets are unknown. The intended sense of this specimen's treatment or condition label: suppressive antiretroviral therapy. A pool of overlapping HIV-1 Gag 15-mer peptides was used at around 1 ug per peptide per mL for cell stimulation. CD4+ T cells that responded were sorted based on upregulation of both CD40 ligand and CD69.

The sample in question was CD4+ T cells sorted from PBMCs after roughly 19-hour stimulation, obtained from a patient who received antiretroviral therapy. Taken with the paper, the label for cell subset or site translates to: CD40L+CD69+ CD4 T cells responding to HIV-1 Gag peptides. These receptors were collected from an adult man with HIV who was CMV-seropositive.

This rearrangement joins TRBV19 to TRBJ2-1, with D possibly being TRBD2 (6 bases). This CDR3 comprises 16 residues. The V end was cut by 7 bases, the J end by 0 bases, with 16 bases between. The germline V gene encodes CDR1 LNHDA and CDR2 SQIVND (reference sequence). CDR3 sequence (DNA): TGTGCCAGTACCCAATGGGCGGGGAGCTCCTACAATGAGCAGTTCTTC. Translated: CASTQWAGSSYNEQFF. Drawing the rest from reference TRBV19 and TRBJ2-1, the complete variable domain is DGGITQSPKYLFRKEGQNVTLSCEQNLNHDAMYWYRQDPGQGLRLIYYSQIVNDFQKGDIAEGYSVSREKKESFPLTVTSAQKNPTAFYLCASTQWAGSSYNEQFFGPGTRLTVL.

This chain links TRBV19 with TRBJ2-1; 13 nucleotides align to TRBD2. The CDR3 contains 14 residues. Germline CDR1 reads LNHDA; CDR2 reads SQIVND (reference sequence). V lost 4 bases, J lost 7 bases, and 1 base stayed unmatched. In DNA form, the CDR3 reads TGTGCCAGTAGTAGGACTAGCGGGAGAAATGAGCAGTTCTTC. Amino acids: CASSRTSGRNEQFF.

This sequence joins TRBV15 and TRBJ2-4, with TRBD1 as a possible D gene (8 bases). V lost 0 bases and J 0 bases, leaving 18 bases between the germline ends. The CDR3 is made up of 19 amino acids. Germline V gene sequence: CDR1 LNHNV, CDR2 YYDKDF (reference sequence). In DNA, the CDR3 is TGTGCCACCAGCAGAGATAACAGGGGGGGACTACTAGCCAAAAACATTCAGTACTTC. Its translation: CATSRDNRGGLLAKNIQYF.

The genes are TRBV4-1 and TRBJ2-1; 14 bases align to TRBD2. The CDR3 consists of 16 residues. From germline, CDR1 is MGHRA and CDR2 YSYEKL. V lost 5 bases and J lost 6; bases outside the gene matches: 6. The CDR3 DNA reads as TGCGCCAGCAGCGGGCGACTAGCGGGAGGGCCCAATGAGCAGTTCTTC. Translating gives CASSGRLAGGPNEQFF.

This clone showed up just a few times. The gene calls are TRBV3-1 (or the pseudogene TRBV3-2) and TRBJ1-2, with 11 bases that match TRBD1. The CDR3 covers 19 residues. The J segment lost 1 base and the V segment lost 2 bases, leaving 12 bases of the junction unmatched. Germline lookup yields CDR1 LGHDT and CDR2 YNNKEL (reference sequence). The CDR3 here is CASSQSDRGLVYGNYGYTF. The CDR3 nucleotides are TGTGCCAGCAGCCAATCGGACAGGGGGCTAGTTTATGGTAACTATGGCTACACCTTC.

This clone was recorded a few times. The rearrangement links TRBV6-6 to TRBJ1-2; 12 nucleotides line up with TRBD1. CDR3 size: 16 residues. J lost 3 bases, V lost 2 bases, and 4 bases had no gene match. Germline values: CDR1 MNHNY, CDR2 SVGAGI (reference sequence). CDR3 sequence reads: CASSYPGTGGDYGYTF. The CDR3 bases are TGTGCCAGCAGTTACCCCGGGACAGGGGGCGACTATGGCTACACCTTC.

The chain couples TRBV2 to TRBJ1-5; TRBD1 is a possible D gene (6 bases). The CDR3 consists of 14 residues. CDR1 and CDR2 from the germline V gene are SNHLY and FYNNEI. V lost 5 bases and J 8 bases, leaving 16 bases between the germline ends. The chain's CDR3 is CASSKRGAGEPQHF. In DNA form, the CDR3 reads TGTGCCAGCAGTAAGCGGGGGGCAGGGGAGCCCCAGCATTTT.

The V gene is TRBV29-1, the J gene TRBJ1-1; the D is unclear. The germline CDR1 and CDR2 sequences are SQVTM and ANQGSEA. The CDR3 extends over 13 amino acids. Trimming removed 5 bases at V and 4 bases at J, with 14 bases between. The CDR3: CSVWAGSGTEAFF. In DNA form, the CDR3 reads TGCAGCGTTTGGGCGGGTAGCGGCACTGAAGCTTTCTTT.

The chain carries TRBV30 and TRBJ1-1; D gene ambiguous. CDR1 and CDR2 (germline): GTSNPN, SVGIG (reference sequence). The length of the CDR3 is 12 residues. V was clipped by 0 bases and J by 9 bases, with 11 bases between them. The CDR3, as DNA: TGTGCCTGGAGTGTAGATGGACGGAAAGCTTTCTTT. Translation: CAWSVDGRKAFF.

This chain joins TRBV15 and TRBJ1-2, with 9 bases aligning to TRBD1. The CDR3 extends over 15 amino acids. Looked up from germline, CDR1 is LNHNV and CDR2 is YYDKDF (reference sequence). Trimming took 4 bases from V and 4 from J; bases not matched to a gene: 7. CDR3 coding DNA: TGTGCCACCAGCACCCGGGACAGGGAGAGCTATGGCTACACCTTC. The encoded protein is CATSTRDRESYGYTF.

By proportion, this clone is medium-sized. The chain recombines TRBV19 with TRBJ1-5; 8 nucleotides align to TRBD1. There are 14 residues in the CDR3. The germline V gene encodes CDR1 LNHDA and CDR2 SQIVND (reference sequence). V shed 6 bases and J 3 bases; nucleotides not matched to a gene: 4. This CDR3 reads CASRPDRDNQPQHF. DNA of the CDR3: TGTGCCAGTAGGCCGGACAGGGACAATCAGCCCCAGCATTTT.

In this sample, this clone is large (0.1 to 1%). The CDR3 DNA reads as TGTGCCAGCAGTAAGGAACAGGCCCAGCCATATGGCTACACCTTC. Protein: CASSKEQAQPYGYTF. V gene TRBV6-5 combines with J gene TRBJ1-2; possible D gene TRBD1, 5 bases. CDR3 length equals 15 residues. V lost 5 bases, J lost 5 bases, and 18 bases lay in between. Germline assignment: CDR1 MNHEY and CDR2 SVGAGI.

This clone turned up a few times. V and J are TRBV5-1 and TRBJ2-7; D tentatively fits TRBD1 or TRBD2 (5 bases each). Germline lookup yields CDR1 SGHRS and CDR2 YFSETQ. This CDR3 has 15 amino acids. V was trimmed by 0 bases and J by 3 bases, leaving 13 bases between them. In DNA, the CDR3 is TGCGCCAGCAGCTTGGTTAGCGCCCAGGGCTACGAGCAGTACTTC. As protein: CASSLVSAQGYEQYF.

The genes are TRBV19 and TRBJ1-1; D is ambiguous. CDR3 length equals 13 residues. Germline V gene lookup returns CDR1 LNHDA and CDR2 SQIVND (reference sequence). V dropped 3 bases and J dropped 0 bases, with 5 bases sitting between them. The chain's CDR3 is CASSINVNTEAFF. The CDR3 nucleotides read TGTGCCAGTAGTATTAATGTGAACACTGAAGCTTTCTTT.

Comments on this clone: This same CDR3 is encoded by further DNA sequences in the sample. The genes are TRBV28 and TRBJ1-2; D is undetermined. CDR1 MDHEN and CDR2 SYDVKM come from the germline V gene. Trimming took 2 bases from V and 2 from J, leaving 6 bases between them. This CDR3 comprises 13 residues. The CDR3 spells CASSLRGNYGYTF. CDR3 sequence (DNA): TGTGCCAGCAGTTTAAGAGGGAACTATGGCTACACCTTC.

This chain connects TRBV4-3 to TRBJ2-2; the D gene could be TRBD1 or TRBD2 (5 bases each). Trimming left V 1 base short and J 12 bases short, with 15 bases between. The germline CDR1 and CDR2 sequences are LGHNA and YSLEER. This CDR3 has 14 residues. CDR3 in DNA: TGCGCCAGCAGCCAAGGGGGGTCCGGTGGGAAGCTGTTTTTT. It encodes CASSQGGSGGKLFF.

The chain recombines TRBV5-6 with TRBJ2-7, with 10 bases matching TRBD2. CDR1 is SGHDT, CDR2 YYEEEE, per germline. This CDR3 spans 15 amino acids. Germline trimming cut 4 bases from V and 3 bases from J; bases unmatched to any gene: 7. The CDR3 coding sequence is TGTGCCAGCAGCGGGCTGACTAGCGGGTTCTACGAGCAGTACTTC. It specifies CASSGLTSGFYEQYF. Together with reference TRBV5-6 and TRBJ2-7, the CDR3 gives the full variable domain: DAGVTQSPTHLIKTRGQQVTLRCSPKSGHDTVSWYQQALGQGPQFIFQYYEEEERQRGNFPDRFSGHQFPNYSSELNVNALLLGDSALYLCASSGLTSGFYEQYFGPGTRLTVT.

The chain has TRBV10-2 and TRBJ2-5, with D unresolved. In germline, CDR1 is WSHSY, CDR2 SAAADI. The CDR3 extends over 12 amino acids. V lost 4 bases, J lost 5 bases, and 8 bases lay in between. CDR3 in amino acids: CASSAYGETQYF. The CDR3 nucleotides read TGCGCCAGCAGTGCCTATGGGGAGACCCAGTACTTC.

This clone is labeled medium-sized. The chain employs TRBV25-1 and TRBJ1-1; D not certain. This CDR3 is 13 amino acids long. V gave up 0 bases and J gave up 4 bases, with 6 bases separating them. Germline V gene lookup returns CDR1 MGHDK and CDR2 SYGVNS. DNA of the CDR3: TGTGCCAGCAGTGAATATATGGCCACTGAAGCTTTCTTT. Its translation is CASSEYMATEAFF.

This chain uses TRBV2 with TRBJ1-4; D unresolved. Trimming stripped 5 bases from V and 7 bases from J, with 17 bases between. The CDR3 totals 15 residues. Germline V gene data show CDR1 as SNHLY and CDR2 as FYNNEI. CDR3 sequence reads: CASSFPAGWGEKLFF. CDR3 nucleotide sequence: TGTGCCAGCAGTTTTCCCGCTGGATGGGGTGAAAAACTGTTTTTT.

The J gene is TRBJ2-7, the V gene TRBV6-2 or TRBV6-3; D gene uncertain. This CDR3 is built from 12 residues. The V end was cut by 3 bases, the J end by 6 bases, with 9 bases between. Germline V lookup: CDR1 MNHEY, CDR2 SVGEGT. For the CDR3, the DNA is TGTGCCAGCAGTTATCCGCCTTCCGAGCAGTACTTC. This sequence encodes CASSYPPSEQYF.

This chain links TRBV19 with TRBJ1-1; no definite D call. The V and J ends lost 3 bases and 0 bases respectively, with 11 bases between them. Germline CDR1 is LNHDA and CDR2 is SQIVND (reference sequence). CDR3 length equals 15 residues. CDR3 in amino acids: CASSIKRVLNTEAFF. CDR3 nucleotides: TGTGCCAGTAGTATTAAAAGAGTTTTGAACACTGAAGCTTTCTTT. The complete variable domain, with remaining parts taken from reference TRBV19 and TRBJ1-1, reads DGGITQSPKYLFRKEGQNVTLSCEQNLNHDAMYWYRQDPGQGLRLIYYSQIVNDFQKGDIAEGYSVSREKKESFPLTVTSAQKNPTAFYLCASSIKRVLNTEAFFGQGTRLTVV.